This T cell receptor (beta chain) was recorded in a study of cytomegalovirus exposure and HLA in healthy donors. Germline V gene data show CDR1 as SGHVS and CDR2 as FNYEAQ. V was trimmed by 5 bases and J by 4 bases, leaving 17 bases between them. CDR3 length equals 15 residues. This PCR relied on a set of 60 Vbeta primers and 13 Jbeta primers. Repertoires were generated with immunoSEQ multiplex PCR, while TCRdb's copy carries only in-frame clones and drops some. Altogether 200,000 or so clones are present, roughly 73% being singletons, with the ten largest covering approximately 2.1%. V and J are TRBV7-6 and TRBJ1-2; D is possibly TRBD1 (5 bases). The sample consisted of PBMCs. This receptor was obtained from a woman aged 25-40 years in good health and CMV-seropositive. CDR3 in DNA: TGTGCCAGCAGCCCGACGATTGGGGCGACCTATGGCTACACCTTC. Translation gives CASSPTIGATYGYTF.